These 9 T cell receptor beta chains came from one sample sequenced in a study of blood T cell repertoires in COVID-19. Data came from immunoSEQ multiplex PCR; TCRdb stores just in-frame clones and leaves some out. Of tens of thousands of clones listed, around three quarters are singletons. The sequencing sample was made of peripheral blood. The receptors stem from a woman aged 55-69 years in a cohort sampled during active or convalescent COVID-19.

The V call is TRBV5-5, the J call TRBJ2-5; 8 bases map to TRBD2. The CDR3 sequence is 14 residues long. With V trimmed by 4 bases and J by 1 base, 3 bases remained unmatched. Germline CDR1 reads SGHKS; CDR2 reads YYEKEE (reference sequence). The CDR3, as DNA: TGTGCCAGCAGCCCCGGGGGGGCCCAAGAGACCCAGTACTTC. This codes for CASSPGGAQETQYF.

This clone was seen just once. The CDR3 sequence: CASSLAWVAYGYTF. The CDR3 nucleotides read TGTGCCAGCAGCTTGGCGTGGGTAGCCTATGGCTACACCTTC. The V gene is TRBV5-5, the J gene TRBJ1-2; no clear D gene. V was shortened by 0 bases and J by 4 bases, with 10 bases between the two germline ends. The CDR3 spans 14 residues. CDR1 and CDR2 from the germline V gene are SGHKS and YYEKEE (reference sequence).

The genes are TRBV4-1 and TRBJ1-2, with TRBD1 as a possible D gene (6 bases). Germline V gene data show CDR1 as MGHRA and CDR2 as YSYEKL. This CDR3 contains 16 residues. The germline V and J ends were trimmed by 3 bases and 4 bases, with 18 bases remaining between them. The CDR3 DNA sequence: TGCGCCAGCAGCCAGACGCCCGGGACAATTGCCTATGGCTACACCTTC. This translates into CASSQTPGTIAYGYTF.

V and J are TRBV6-1 and TRBJ1-6; 10 bases line up with TRBD1. CDR1 is MNHNS and CDR2 is SASEGT in the germline V gene. The CDR3 length is 15 residues. V was pared by 2 bases and J by 9 bases, with 4 bases of the junction left unmatched. For the CDR3, the DNA is TGTGCCAGCAGTGAATTGGGACAGGGGAGTTCACCCCTCCACTTT. It specifies CASSELGQGSSPLHF.

The J gene is TRBJ1-2, the V gene TRBV18, with 7 nucleotides matching TRBD1. The CDR3 length is 14 residues. Looked up from germline, CDR1 is KGHSH and CDR2 is LQKENI. Losses at the gene ends were 6 bases for V and 4 bases for J; bases not matched to a gene: 8. CDR3 DNA: TGTGCCAGCTCCCCTAGCCGGGACAGCTATGGCTACACCTTC. Translation: CASSPSRDSYGYTF.

DNA for the CDR3: TGCGCCAGCAGCCAAGATCCGACGTCCAAGGGTGGAGGAGCTTTCTTT. Its translation is CASSQDPTSKGGGAFF. The rearrangement uses TRBV4-1 and TRBJ1-1; D gene uncertain. Trimming shortened V by 0 bases and J by 10 bases, and 21 bases separated the two germline ends. The CDR3 spans 16 residues. Germline loops: CDR1 MGHRA, CDR2 YSYEKL.

The chain has TRBV7-2 and TRBJ1-5, with TRBD1 matching 7 bases. The CDR3 has 14 residues. Germline trimming cut 6 bases from V and 6 bases from J; bases unmatched to any gene: 8. Germline V CDR1 and CDR2: SGHTA, FQGNSA. The CDR3 loop is CASRSTGAGQPQHF. The CDR3 DNA sequence: TGTGCCAGCAGATCAACAGGGGCGGGTCAGCCCCAGCATTTT.

V gene TRBV12-3 or TRBV12-4 combines with J gene TRBJ1-2, with D hard to call. CDR3 size: 11 residues. Deletions cut 1 base from V and 10 bases from J, with 7 bases between. CDR3 in DNA: TGTGCCAGCAGTTTAGGGGGAGACTACACCTTC. This gives the protein CASSLGGDYTF.

V is TRBV5-1 and J is TRBJ2-2; 9 bases align to TRBD1. The CDR3 spans 15 residues. Per germline, CDR1 SGHRS and CDR2 YFSETQ. Trimming took 4 bases from V and 4 from J; bases not matched to a gene: 5. CDR3 bases: TGCGCCAGCAGCCTCTCGACAGGGGGCACCGGGGAGCTGTTTTTT. It specifies CASSLSTGGTGELFF.